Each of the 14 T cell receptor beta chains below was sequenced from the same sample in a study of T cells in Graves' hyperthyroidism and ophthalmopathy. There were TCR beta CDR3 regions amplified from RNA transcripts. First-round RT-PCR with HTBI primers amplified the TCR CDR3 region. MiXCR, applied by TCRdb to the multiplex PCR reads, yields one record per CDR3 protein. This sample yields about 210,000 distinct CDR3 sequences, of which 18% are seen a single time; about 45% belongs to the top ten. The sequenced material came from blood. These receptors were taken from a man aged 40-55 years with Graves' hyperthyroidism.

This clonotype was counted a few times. In DNA, the CDR3 is TGTGCCAGCAGTGTGGGGAGCAGGAGCTCTGGAAACACCATATATTTT. It yields the protein CASSVGSRSSGNTIYF. This chain uses TRBV2 with TRBJ1-3, with D unresolved. The CDR3 is 16 amino acids. CDR1 SNHLY and CDR2 FYNNEI come from the germline V gene. Trimming pared 4 bases from V and 0 bases from J, leaving 13 bases between.

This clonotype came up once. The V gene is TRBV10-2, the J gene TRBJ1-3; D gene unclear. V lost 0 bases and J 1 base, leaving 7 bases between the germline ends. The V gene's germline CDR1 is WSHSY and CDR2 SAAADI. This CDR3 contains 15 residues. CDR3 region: CASSESRDSGNTIYF. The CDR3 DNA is TGCGCCAGCAGTGAGTCAAGGGATTCTGGAAACACCATATATTTT.

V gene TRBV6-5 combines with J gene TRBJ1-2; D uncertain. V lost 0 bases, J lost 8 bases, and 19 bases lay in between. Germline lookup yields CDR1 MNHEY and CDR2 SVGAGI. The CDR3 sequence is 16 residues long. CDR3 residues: CASSYSLRKRLLGYTF. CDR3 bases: TGTGCCAGCAGTTACTCCCTCAGAAAAAGGTTGTTGGGCTACACCTTC.

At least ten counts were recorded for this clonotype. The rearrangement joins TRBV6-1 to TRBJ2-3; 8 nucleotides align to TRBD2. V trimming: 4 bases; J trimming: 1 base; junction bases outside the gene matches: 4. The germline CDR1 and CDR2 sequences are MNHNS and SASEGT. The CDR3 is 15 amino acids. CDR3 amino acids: CASSGSGAGTDTQYF. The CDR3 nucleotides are TGTGCCAGCAGTGGTAGCGGGGCGGGCACAGATACGCAGTATTTT.

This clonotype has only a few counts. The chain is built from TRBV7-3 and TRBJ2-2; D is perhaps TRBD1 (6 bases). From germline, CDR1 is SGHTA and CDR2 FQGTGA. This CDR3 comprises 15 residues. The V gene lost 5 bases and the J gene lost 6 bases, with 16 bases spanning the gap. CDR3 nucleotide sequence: TGTGCCAGCAGCATCCAGGGGCGAGGGGCCGGGGAGCTGTTTTTT. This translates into CASSIQGRGAGELFF.

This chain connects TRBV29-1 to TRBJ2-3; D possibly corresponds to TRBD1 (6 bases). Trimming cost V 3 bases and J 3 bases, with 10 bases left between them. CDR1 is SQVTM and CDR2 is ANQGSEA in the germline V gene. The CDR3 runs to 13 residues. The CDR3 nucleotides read TGCAGCGTTGACAGGGGTCATACAGATACGCAGTATTTT. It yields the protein CSVDRGHTDTQYF.

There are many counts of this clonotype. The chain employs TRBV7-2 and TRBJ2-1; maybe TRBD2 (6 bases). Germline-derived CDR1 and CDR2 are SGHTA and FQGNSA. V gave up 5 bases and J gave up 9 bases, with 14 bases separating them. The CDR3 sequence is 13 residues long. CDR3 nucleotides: TGTGCCAGCAGCGTCCGTAGCGGCGGTGAGCAGTTCTTC. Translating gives CASSVRSGGEQFF.

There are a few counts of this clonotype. CDR3 in amino acids: CASSLTEMNTEAFF. CDR3 sequence (DNA): TGTGCCAGCAGTTTAACAGAGATGAACACTGAAGCTTTCTTT. The rearrangement joins TRBV12-3 or TRBV12-4 to TRBJ1-1; D gene uncertain. Trimming took 2 bases from V and 0 from J, leaving 7 bases between them. This CDR3 is built from 14 residues.

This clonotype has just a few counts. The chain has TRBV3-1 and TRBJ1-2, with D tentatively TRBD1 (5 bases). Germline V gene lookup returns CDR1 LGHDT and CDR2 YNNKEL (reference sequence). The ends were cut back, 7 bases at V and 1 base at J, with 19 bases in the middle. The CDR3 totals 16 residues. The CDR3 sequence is CASTDPPGFINYGYTF. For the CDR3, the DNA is TGTGCCAGCACCGACCCTCCAGGGTTTATTAACTATGGCTACACCTTC. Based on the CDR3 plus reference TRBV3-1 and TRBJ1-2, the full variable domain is DTAVSQTPKYLVTQMGNDKSIKCEQNLGHDTMYWYKQDSKKFLKIMFSYNNKELIINETVPNRFSPKSPDKAHLNLHINSLELGDSAVYFCASTDPPGFINYGYTFGSGTRLTVV.

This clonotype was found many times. The CDR3 DNA reads TGTGCCAGCAGCTGGACCGGGAAGGGCCATGGGAACATTCAGTACTTC. Its translation is CASSWTGKGHGNIQYF. The chain combines TRBV7-9 with TRBJ2-4, with D possibly being TRBD2 (5 bases). Deletions cut 4 bases from V and 7 bases from J, with 20 bases between. There are 16 residues in the CDR3. Germline values: CDR1 SEHNR, CDR2 FQNEAQ (reference sequence).

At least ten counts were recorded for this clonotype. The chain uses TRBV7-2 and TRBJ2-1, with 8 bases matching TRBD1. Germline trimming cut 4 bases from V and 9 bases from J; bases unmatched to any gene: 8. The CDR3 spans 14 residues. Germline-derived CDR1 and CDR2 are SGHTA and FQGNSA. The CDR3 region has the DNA TGTGCCAGCAGCTCCTGGACAGGGAAGGGTGAGCAGTTCTTC. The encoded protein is CASSSWTGKGEQFF.

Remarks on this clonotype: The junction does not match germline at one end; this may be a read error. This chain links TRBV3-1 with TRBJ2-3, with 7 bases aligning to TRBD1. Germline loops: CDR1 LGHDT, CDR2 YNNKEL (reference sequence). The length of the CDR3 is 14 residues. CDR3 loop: CASSQGTGADMQYF. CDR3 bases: TGTGCCAGCAGCCAAGGAACAGGGGCAGATATGCAGTATTTT.

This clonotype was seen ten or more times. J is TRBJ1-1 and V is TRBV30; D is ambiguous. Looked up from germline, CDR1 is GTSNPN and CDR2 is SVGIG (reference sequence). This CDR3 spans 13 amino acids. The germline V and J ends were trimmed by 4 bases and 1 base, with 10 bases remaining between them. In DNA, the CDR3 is TGTGCCTGGAAGCGGATGAAGAACACTGAAGCTTTCTTT. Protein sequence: CAWKRMKNTEAFF.

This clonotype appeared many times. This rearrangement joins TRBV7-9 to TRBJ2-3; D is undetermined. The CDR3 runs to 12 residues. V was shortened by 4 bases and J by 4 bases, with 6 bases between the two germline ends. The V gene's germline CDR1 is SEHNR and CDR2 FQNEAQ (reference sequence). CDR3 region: CASSSVPDTQYF. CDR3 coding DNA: TGTGCCAGCAGCTCCGTGCCAGATACGCAGTATTTT.